The 17 T cell receptor beta chains given below trace back to one sample, sequenced in a study of control samples from healthy donors and cancer patients. Produced via immunoSEQ multiplex PCR; TCRdb's table is partial and in-frame only. The sample records about 130,000 clones, about 95% being singletons. The sequencing sample was made of blood. Receptor source: a man in his thirties or forties in good health.

The chain combines TRBV4-3 with TRBJ2-7, with D maybe TRBD2 (5 bases). Per germline, CDR1 LGHNA and CDR2 YSLEER. V was shortened by 0 bases and J by 2 bases, with 11 bases between the two germline ends. The CDR3 is 15 residues long. The CDR3 region has the DNA TGCGCCAGCAGCCAAGATGACGGAGGAGCCTACGAGCAGTACTTC. The encoded protein is CASSQDDGGAYEQYF.

The CDR3: CSVAGQYNEQFF. The CDR3, as DNA: TGCAGCGTTGCGGGACAGTACAATGAGCAGTTCTTC. This chain connects TRBV29-1 to TRBJ2-1; TRBD1 matches 7 bases. In germline, CDR1 is SQVTM, CDR2 ANQGSEA. J gave up 4 bases and V 4 bases, and 1 base lay outside the gene matches. The CDR3 consists of 12 residues.

V usage is TRBV11-3 and J usage is TRBJ2-3, with D tentatively TRBD2 (5 bases). The CDR3 has 12 amino acids. Looked up from germline, CDR1 is SGHNT and CDR2 is YENEEA. V lost 4 bases, J lost 4 bases, and 6 bases lay in between. The CDR3 here is CASSYGADTQYF. CDR3 sequence (DNA): TGTGCCAGCAGCTACGGGGCAGATACGCAGTATTTT.

This clone appeared a single time. The rearrangement uses TRBV2 and TRBJ1-2; 8 nucleotides align to TRBD1. The J segment lost 8 bases and the V segment lost 6 bases, leaving 11 bases of the junction unmatched. The CDR3 spans 14 residues. Germline CDR1 reads SNHLY; CDR2 reads FYNNEI. The CDR3 bases are TGTGCCAGCAGGCCCATCGGCAGGGACAGGGGCTACACCTTC. Encoded protein: CASRPIGRDRGYTF.

This chain uses TRBV10-3 with TRBJ2-3, with 9 bases aligning to TRBD2. The germline gives CDR1 ENHRY, CDR2 SYGVKD. The CDR3 totals 15 residues. V trimming: 6 bases; J trimming: 0 bases; junction bases outside the gene matches: 4. The chain's CDR3 is CAIRLGLASTDTQYF. The CDR3 DNA is TGTGCCATCAGGCTGGGACTAGCTAGCACAGATACGCAGTATTTT.

This chain joins TRBV9 and TRBJ1-5, with D maybe TRBD1 (5 bases). CDR1 and CDR2 (germline): SGDLS, YYNGEE. The CDR3 contains 14 residues. Trimming pared 4 bases from V and 3 bases from J, leaving 11 bases between. The CDR3 region is CASSPGGNNQPQHF. For the CDR3, the DNA is TGTGCCAGCAGCCCGGGGGGAAACAATCAGCCCCAGCATTTT.

The V gene is TRBV5-1, the J gene TRBJ1-2; TRBD1 might be the D (5 bases). The CDR3 covers 16 residues. Germline V gene data show CDR1 as SGHRS and CDR2 as YFSETQ. Trimming pared 2 bases from V and 2 bases from J, leaving 16 bases between. This chain's CDR3 is CASSLIDSGSNYGYTF. The CDR3 DNA sequence: TGCGCCAGCAGCTTAATCGACAGCGGGTCGAACTATGGCTACACCTTC.

This sequence joins TRBV5-5 and TRBJ1-4, with no clear D. CDR3 size: 13 residues. Germline V gene lookup returns CDR1 SGHKS and CDR2 YYEKEE (reference sequence). Trimming cost V 3 bases and J 6 bases, with 9 bases left between them. CDR3 sequence: CASSSPPDEKLFF. CDR3 sequence (DNA): TGTGCCAGCAGCTCCCCCCCCGATGAAAAACTGTTTTTT. Drawing the rest from reference TRBV5-5 and TRBJ1-4, the complete variable domain is DAGVTQSPTHLIKTRGQQVTLRCSPISGHKSVSWYQQVLGQGPQFIFQYYEKEERGRGNFPDRFSARQFPNYSSELNVNALLLGDSALYLCASSSPPDEKLFFGSGTQLSVL.

This chain links TRBV19 with TRBJ1-1; D unresolved. This CDR3 has 15 residues. CDR1 is LNHDA, CDR2 SQIVND, per germline (reference sequence). V was shortened by 3 bases and J by 3 bases, with 14 bases between the two germline ends. The CDR3 region is CASSIRWLQYTEAFF. The CDR3 bases are TGTGCCAGTAGTATTAGATGGTTGCAGTACACTGAAGCTTTCTTT.

The CDR3, as DNA: TGCGCCAGCAGCCAAGGGCCAGATTCCTACAATGAGCAGTTCTTC. Its protein is CASSQGPDSYNEQFF. The gene calls are TRBV4-3 and TRBJ2-1; D not certain. CDR3 length: 15 amino acids. The germline gives CDR1 LGHNA, CDR2 YSLEER. With 1 base removed from V and 1 base from J, the gap between germline ends came to 8 bases.

The rearrangement joins TRBV11-2 to TRBJ2-4; 12 nucleotides align to TRBD1. The CDR3 loop spans 15 amino acids. V trimming: 6 bases; J trimming: 7 bases; junction bases outside the gene matches: 7. Germline V gives CDR1 SGHAT, CDR2 FQNNGV. CDR3 coding DNA: TGTGCCAGCAGGGCCCCGGGACAGGGGGCGAACATTCAGTACTTC. This sequence encodes CASRAPGQGANIQYF.

The chain links TRBV29-1 to TRBJ2-7; TRBD2 matches 9 bases. Germline V gene sequence: CDR1 SQVTM, CDR2 ANQGSEA. V dropped 0 bases and J dropped 7; count of bases not matched to a gene: 4. The CDR3 extends over 13 amino acids. The CDR3 sequence: CSVEDGLATEQYF. The CDR3 bases are TGCAGCGTTGAAGATGGACTAGCGACGGAGCAGTACTTC.

In its sample, this clone was seen once. The chain employs TRBV5-8 and TRBJ1-1; a weak D match, TRBD1 (5 bases). V dropped 4 bases and J dropped 1 base, with 14 bases sitting between them. The CDR3 contains 15 residues. CDR1 is SGHTS, CDR2 YDEGEE, per germline. DNA of the CDR3: TGTGCCAGCAGCCCGGGGGACGGGCAGAACACTGAAGCTTTCTTT. Translating gives CASSPGDGQNTEAFF.

The V call is TRBV28, the J call TRBJ2-2; a possible D gene is TRBD2 (6 bases). The CDR3 length is 18 residues. Between the trimmed V and J ends, which lost 6 bases and 1 base, there was a span of 21 bases. Germline CDR1 is MDHEN and CDR2 is SYDVKM. The CDR3 loop is CASSLSPLASLNTGELFF. The CDR3 coding sequence is TGTGCCAGCAGCCTTAGCCCACTAGCTTCCCTGAACACCGGGGAGCTGTTTTTT.

The genes are TRBV28 and TRBJ1-5; TRBD1 is a possible D gene (5 bases). V gave up 6 bases and J gave up 6 bases, with 18 bases separating them. The CDR3 totals 15 residues. Germline V lookup: CDR1 MDHEN, CDR2 SYDVKM. The CDR3 spells CASRSPRGRSQPQHF. CDR3 coding DNA: TGTGCCAGCAGAAGCCCACGGGGCCGGAGTCAGCCCCAGCATTTT. Full variable domain (remainder filled in from reference TRBV28 and TRBJ1-5): DVKVTQSSRYLVKRTGEKVFLECVQDMDHENMFWYRQDPGLGLRLIYFSYDVKMKEKGDIPEGYSVSREKKERFSLILESASTNQTSMYLCASRSPRGRSQPQHFGDGTRLSIL.

This clone showed up just a few times. The rearrangement joins TRBV2 to TRBJ2-3; D is perhaps TRBD2 (7 bases). Germline V lookup: CDR1 SNHLY, CDR2 FYNNEI. Trimming pared 8 bases from V and 0 bases from J, leaving 15 bases between. CDR3 length: 15 amino acids. The CDR3 spells CASRAQGLSTDTQYF. The DNA of the CDR3 is TGTGCCAGCCGAGCACAGGGACTAAGCACAGATACGCAGTATTTT.

The V gene is TRBV19, the J gene TRBJ2-7, with a weak D call TRBD1 (5 bases). CDR1 and CDR2 from the germline V gene are LNHDA and SQIVND (reference sequence). Trimming removed 5 bases from V and 0 bases from J, with 14 bases in between. The length of the CDR3 is 15 residues. This CDR3 reads CASSYWAGNSYEQYF. DNA of the CDR3: TGTGCCAGTAGTTACTGGGCAGGGAACTCCTACGAGCAGTACTTC.